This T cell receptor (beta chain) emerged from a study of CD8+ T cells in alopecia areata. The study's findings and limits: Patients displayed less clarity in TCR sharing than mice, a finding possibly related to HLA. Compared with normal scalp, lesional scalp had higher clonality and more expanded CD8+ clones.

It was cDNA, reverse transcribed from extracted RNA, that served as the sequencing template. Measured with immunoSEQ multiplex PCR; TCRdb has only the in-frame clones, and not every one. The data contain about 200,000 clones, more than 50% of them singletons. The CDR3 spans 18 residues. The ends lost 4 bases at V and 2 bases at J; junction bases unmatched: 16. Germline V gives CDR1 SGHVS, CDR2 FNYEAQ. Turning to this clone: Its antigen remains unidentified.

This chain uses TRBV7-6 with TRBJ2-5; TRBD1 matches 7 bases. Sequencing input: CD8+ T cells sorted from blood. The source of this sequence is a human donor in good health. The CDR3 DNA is TGTGCCAGCAGCTCCCCGGTCGAGGGGGCTCCGGTTCAAGAGACCCAGTACTTC. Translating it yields CASSSPVEGAPVQETQYF.